The 13 T cell receptor beta chains in this list originate from one sample, sequenced in a study of T cells in Graves' hyperthyroidism and ophthalmopathy. RNA transcripts provided the source from which TCR beta CDR3 regions were amplified. Researchers ran a first-round RT-PCR on the TCR CDR3 using the HTBI primer set. TCRdb re-analysed the multiplex PCR reads in MiXCR, keeping a single row per CDR3 protein. There are about 290,000 distinct CDR3 sequences in the sample; 16% occur only once, and approximately 33% lies in the top ten. Material: blood. The receptors stem from a man between 25 and 39 years old with Graves' hyperthyroidism.

J is TRBJ1-6 and V is TRBV2; maybe TRBD1 (6 bases). The CDR3 is made up of 14 amino acids. The V end lost 6 bases, the J end lost 4 bases, and 10 bases lay between the germline ends. The germline gives CDR1 SNHLY, CDR2 FYNNEI. The DNA of the CDR3 is TGTGCCAGCAGGGGGGCGGGTTATAATTCACCCCTCCACTTT. Its protein is CASRGAGYNSPLHF.

As for this clonotype: This may be a read error, as it is one base from a much larger clone. The V gene is TRBV5-1, the J gene TRBJ2-7, with D unresolved. Germline V gene data show CDR1 as SGHRS and CDR2 as YFSETQ. V dropped 0 bases and J dropped 5 bases, with 12 bases sitting between them. The CDR3 extends over 14 amino acids. The CDR3 loop reads CASSLAAGDHEQYF. The CDR3 DNA is TGCGCCAGCAGCTTGGCGGCAGGAGACCACGAGCAGTACTTC.

This clonotype was seen ten or more times. This rearrangement joins TRBV6-1 to TRBJ1-2; D possibly corresponds to TRBD1 (5 bases). CDR1 is MNHNS, CDR2 SASEGT, per germline. This CDR3 region has 11 residues. V dropped 6 bases and J dropped 8 bases, with 10 bases sitting between them. The CDR3 DNA is TGTGCCAGCAGGGGAGGGGCCGGCTACACCTTC. Protein sequence: CASRGGAGYTF.

Of note for this clonotype: A read error may explain this, as a much larger clone is one base away. The chain combines TRBV28 with TRBJ2-7; D might be TRBD2 (6 bases). The V gene lost 7 bases and the J gene lost 3 bases, with 13 bases spanning the gap. CDR1 is MDHEN, CDR2 SYDVKM, per germline. The CDR3 is made up of 13 amino acids. The CDR3 loop is CASTGGTYYEQYF. The CDR3, as DNA: TGTGCCAGCACCGGCGGGACTTACTACGAGCAGTACTTC.

CDR3 DNA: TGCGCCAGCAGTCACATCGGACTACCAAACAATGAGCAGTTCTTC. Its protein product is CASSHIGLPNNEQFF. V is TRBV10-1 and J is TRBJ2-1; tentatively, D is TRBD2 (6 bases). Trimming removed 5 bases from V and 5 bases from J, with 16 bases in between. This CDR3 contains 15 residues. Germline values: CDR1 WNHNN, CDR2 SYGVQD (reference sequence).

V is TRBV3-1 and J is TRBJ1-3, with 7 bases aligning to TRBD1. The V segment lost 4 bases and the J segment 11 bases; nucleotides outside the gene matches: 5. The CDR3 covers 12 residues. CDR1 LGHDT and CDR2 YNNKEL come from the germline V gene (reference sequence). CDR3 DNA sequence: TGTGCCAGCAGCCCGGACAGGATTGCCATATATTTT. Amino acids: CASSPDRIAIYF.

This clonotype was found many times. V is TRBV11-2 and J is TRBJ2-7; 8 positions agree with TRBD2. With V trimmed by 5 bases and J by 3 bases, 12 bases remained unmatched. This CDR3 contains 16 residues. Germline V gene sequence: CDR1 SGHAT, CDR2 FQNNGV. CDR3 nucleotides: TGTGCCAGCAGCCCCCAGGGTAGCGGGACTTACTACGAGCAGTACTTC. Translated, it gives CASSPQGSGTYYEQYF.

As for this clonotype: Possible read error: a much larger clone is one base away. V is TRBV18 and J is TRBJ2-7, with 7 bases aligning to TRBD1. Germline lookup yields CDR1 KGHSH and CDR2 LQKENI. The CDR3 contains 15 residues. In DNA, the CDR3 is TGTGCCAGCTCACCCTTCACCCGGGACAGCTACGAGCGGTACTTC. It codes for CASSPFTRDSYERYF.

This clonotype has a count of ten or more. This chain joins TRBV12-3 or TRBV12-4 and TRBJ2-1; 8 nucleotides agree with TRBD2. CDR3 length equals 14 residues. V shed 6 bases, J shed 3 bases, and the junction held 4 bases outside the gene matches. This chain's CDR3 is CASSTSGRYNEQFF. CDR3 nucleotide sequence: TGTGCCAGCAGCACTAGCGGACGCTACAATGAGCAGTTCTTC.

This clonotype came up many times. V is TRBV6-2 or TRBV6-3 and J is TRBJ2-1; D is unclear. The V end was cut by 2 bases, the J end by 9 bases, with 11 bases between. The germline V gene encodes CDR1 MNHEY and CDR2 SVGEGT. The CDR3 runs to 13 residues. CDR3: CASSYGVGGEQFF. The CDR3 coding sequence is TGTGCCAGCAGTTACGGCGTGGGTGGTGAGCAGTTCTTC.

This clonotype was observed at least ten times. The gene calls are TRBV12-3 or TRBV12-4 and TRBJ2-7, with D possibly being TRBD1 (6 bases). V dropped 3 bases and J dropped 6 bases, with 15 bases sitting between them. The CDR3 is made up of 14 amino acids. The DNA for the CDR3 is TGTGCCAGCAGTTTGCCGATAACAGGGTCCGAGCAGTACTTC. The encoded protein is CASSLPITGSEQYF.

This clonotype appeared a few times. The chain is built from TRBV13 and TRBJ1-2; D call uncertain. This CDR3 region has 14 residues. The V gene lost 5 bases and the J gene lost 2 bases, with 12 bases spanning the gap. The germline V gene encodes CDR1 PRHDT and CDR2 FYEKMQ (reference sequence). CDR3 in amino acids: CASSREDGNYGYTF. CDR3 DNA: TGTGCCAGCAGCCGAGAGGACGGGAACTATGGCTACACCTTC.

V gene TRBV10-3 combines with J gene TRBJ2-7; maybe TRBD1 (5 bases). The germline V gene encodes CDR1 ENHRY and CDR2 SYGVKD. The CDR3 extends over 12 amino acids. The ends were cut back, 10 bases at V and 2 bases at J, with 12 bases in the middle. Written as DNA, the CDR3 is TGTGCCAGCCAGGGAAATCCCTACGAGCAGTACTTC. It translates to CASQGNPYEQYF.